This T cell receptor beta chain was recovered during a study of blood T cell repertoires in COVID-19. CDR3 size: 17 residues. Trimming removed 3 bases at V and 2 bases at J, with 18 bases between. Germline V gives CDR1 KGHDR, CDR2 SFDVKD. Using immunoSEQ multiplex PCR, the repertoire was profiled, and TCRdb retains in-frame clones only, with some absent. The data contain under 250,000 clones, 92% of them singletons. J is TRBJ2-5 and V is TRBV24-1, with D maybe TRBD1 (6 bases). Sequencing was carried out using peripheral blood. The TCR comes from a man aged 25-45 years with acute or convalescent COVID-19. CDR3 in DNA: TGTGCCACCAGTGATCCCCGGGTTAAAGACAGGCAAGAGACCCAGTACTTC. Its translation is CATSDPRVKDRQETQYF.